One and the same sample provided the 15 T cell receptor beta chains below, sequenced in a study of T cells after yellow fever vaccination. In TCRdb, the 5' RACE reads were re-called with MiXCR into one record per CDR3 protein. The sample yields fewer than 650,000 distinct CDR3 sequences, around a fifth seen once. The sample consisted of PBMCs, taken approximately 22 days after the first yellow fever vaccination. These receptors all come from a man aged 18 to 35 who received the YFV17D yellow fever vaccine.

This rearrangement joins TRBV11-2 to TRBJ2-7; D is uncertain. The CDR3 totals 14 residues. Germline CDR1 SGHAT, CDR2 FQNNGV. Trimming cost V 2 bases and J 4 bases, with 12 bases left between them. CDR3 nucleotides: TGTGCCAGCAGCTTATCCGGGCCTGAGTACGAGCAGTACTTC. This gives the protein CASSLSGPEYEQYF.

This clonotype was counted a few times. The CDR3 DNA reads as TGTGCCAGTCGGATGGCAGGGGGCTCCTACAATGAGCAGTTCTTC. Its translation is CASRMAGGSYNEQFF. The chain links TRBV3-1 to TRBJ2-1; the match to TRBD1 covers 7 bases. This CDR3 has 15 residues. CDR1 and CDR2 from the germline V gene are LGHDT and YNNKEL (reference sequence). V dropped 9 bases and J dropped 0; count of bases not matched to a gene: 8.

This chain connects TRBV9 to TRBJ2-2; D is ambiguous. The V gene lost 0 bases and the J gene lost 7 bases, with 7 bases spanning the gap. The CDR3 runs 13 residues. Germline values: CDR1 SGDLS, CDR2 YYNGEE. The chain's CDR3 is CASSVDINGELFF. The CDR3 DNA reads TGTGCCAGCAGCGTAGACATTAACGGGGAGCTGTTTTTT.

This chain joins TRBV6-5 and TRBJ2-3; D uncertain. There are 14 residues in the CDR3. V was clipped by 2 bases and J by 4 bases, with 10 bases between them. Per the germline V gene, CDR1 is MNHEY and CDR2 is SVGAGI. In DNA form, the CDR3 reads TGTGCCAGCAGTTACCGAAGTGGGGCAGATACGCAGTATTTT. It yields the protein CASSYRSGADTQYF.

The rearrangement uses TRBV28 and TRBJ2-3, with a weak D call TRBD2 (6 bases). The germline V gene encodes CDR1 MDHEN and CDR2 SYDVKM. With 2 bases removed from V and 6 bases from J, the gap between germline ends came to 15 bases. The CDR3 is 15 residues long. The CDR3 coding sequence is TGTGCCAGCAGTTTAGGAGGGAGGAGCTGGGATACGCAGTATTTT. Translation: CASSLGGRSWDTQYF.

Only a few counts were recorded for this clonotype. The chain uses TRBV2 and TRBJ2-7, with D hard to call. The CDR3 runs to 11 residues. V dropped 9 bases and J dropped 4 bases, with 10 bases sitting between them. Per the germline V gene, CDR1 is SNHLY and CDR2 is FYNNEI. Written as DNA, the CDR3 is TGTGCCAGGGGTCTGGGGTACGAGCAGTACTTC. This codes for CARGLGYEQYF. The whole variable domain, filled in from reference TRBV2 and TRBJ2-7, reads EPEVTQTPSHQVTQMGQEVILRCVPISNHLYFYWYRQILGQKVEFLVSFYNNEISEKSEIFDDQFSVERPDGSNFTLKIRSTKLEDSAMYFCARGLGYEQYFGPGTRLTVT.

In its sample, this clonotype was seen a few times. The chain uses TRBV24-1 and TRBJ2-3; D remains unclear. Germline V gene data show CDR1 as KGHDR and CDR2 as SFDVKD. The CDR3 has 15 residues. The V and J ends lost 7 bases and 0 bases respectively, with 13 bases between them. The CDR3 bases are TGTGCCACCAGCCCCTGGATGGGGAGCACAGATACGCAGTATTTT. Protein sequence: CATSPWMGSTDTQYF.

The rearrangement links TRBV5-1 to TRBJ2-5; no reliable D call. CDR1 is SGHRS, CDR2 YFSETQ, per germline. The CDR3 length is 13 residues. The V end lost 3 bases, the J end lost 2 bases, and 8 bases lay between the germline ends. CDR3 sequence reads: CASSYPRQETQYF. DNA for the CDR3: TGCGCCAGCAGCTACCCCAGGCAAGAGACCCAGTACTTC.

In its sample, this clonotype was seen a few times. The V call is TRBV3-1, the J call TRBJ2-1; the D gene is possibly TRBD2 (6 bases). Per germline, CDR1 LGHDT and CDR2 YNNKEL (reference sequence). Trimming shortened V by 0 bases and J by 7 bases, and 16 bases separated the two germline ends. The CDR3 runs 16 residues. This chain's CDR3 is CASSQDVGGWSNEQFF. The DNA of the CDR3 is TGTGCCAGCAGCCAAGATGTTGGGGGGTGGTCGAATGAGCAGTTCTTC.

The V call is TRBV12-3 or TRBV12-4, the J call TRBJ2-3; TRBD2 agrees at 7 bases. CDR3 length: 14 residues. J gave up 0 bases and V 6 bases, and 3 bases lay outside the gene matches. In nucleotides, the CDR3 is TGTGCCAGCAGCCGTAGCGGGAGCACAGATACGCAGTATTTT. This gives the protein CASSRSGSTDTQYF.

The chain couples TRBV7-2 to TRBJ2-3; 10 nucleotides line up with TRBD2. The CDR3 covers 15 residues. CDR1 is SGHTA and CDR2 is FQGNSA in the germline V gene. The junction had 5 bases not matched to a gene; V was cut back by 2 bases and J by 6 bases. DNA of the CDR3: TGTGCCAGCAGCTTACGGAGCGGGGGGGTGGATACGCAGTATTTT. Protein product: CASSLRSGGVDTQYF.

V gene TRBV4-3 combines with J gene TRBJ1-4, with a possible D match to TRBD1 (5 bases). Germline V gives CDR1 LGHNA, CDR2 YSLEER. V gave up 4 bases and J gave up 5 bases, with 11 bases separating them. The CDR3 is 14 amino acids. CDR3 nucleotides: TGCGCCAGCAGCCCCGCAGGGTTAAATGAAAAACTGTTTTTT. The encoded protein is CASSPAGLNEKLFF.

The chain has TRBV12-5 and TRBJ2-3; no reliable D call. CDR3 length equals 11 residues. V dropped 3 bases and J dropped 6 bases, with 4 bases sitting between them. Germline CDR1 and CDR2: LGHNT and FRNRAP. The CDR3 DNA is TGTGCTAGTGGTTTAGATGATACGCAGTATTTT. Its translation is CASGLDDTQYF. Full variable domain (missing parts from reference TRBV12-5 and TRBJ2-3): DARVTQTPRHKVTEMGQEVTMRCQPILGHNTVFWYRQTMMQGLELLAYFRNRAPLDDSGMPKDRFSAEMPDATLATLKIQPSEPRDSAVYFCASGLDDTQYFGPGTRLTVL.

A few counts support this clonotype. This chain links TRBV20-1 with TRBJ2-7; D might be TRBD1 (6 bases). CDR1 DFQATT and CDR2 SNEGSKA come from the germline V gene (reference sequence). The V end lost 0 bases, the J end lost 4 bases, and 10 bases lay between the germline ends. This CDR3 has 13 amino acids. The CDR3 protein is CSARDHRAYEQYF. The DNA of the CDR3 is TGCAGTGCTAGAGATCACAGGGCGTACGAGCAGTACTTC.

The chain is built from TRBV24-1 and TRBJ2-5; D unresolved. Germline CDR1 reads KGHDR; CDR2 reads SFDVKD. Trimming pared 4 bases from V and 2 bases from J, leaving 13 bases between. CDR3 size: 15 residues. The CDR3: CATSDPGLTQETQYF. As DNA, the CDR3 is TGTGCCACCAGTGACCCCGGGTTGACACAAGAGACCCAGTACTTC.